These 8 T cell receptor beta chains share one sample of origin, sequenced in a study of shared clonotypes between healthy human individuals. The table came from immunoSEQ multiplex PCR; TCRdb's copy has only in-frame clones and leaves some out. The sample shows approximately 2.3 million clones, 80% to 95% of them seen only once. Sequencing was carried out using naive CD4+ T cells from PBMCs. Described subset: CD45RA+ positively selected. These receptors were obtained from a man aged 18 to 29 in good health. Some clones in this sample may be carry-over from other donors' samples.

The chain recombines TRBV11-2 with TRBJ2-1; 7 bases align to TRBD2. CDR3 length: 17 residues. Germline trimming cut 5 bases from V and 7 bases from J; bases unmatched to any gene: 17. Germline assignment: CDR1 SGHAT and CDR2 FQNNGV. The CDR3: CASSPLGGRTSGNEQFF. CDR3 DNA: TGTGCCAGCAGCCCCCTGGGCGGGAGAACCTCGGGGAATGAGCAGTTCTTC.

This clone was seen a few times. The chain links TRBV7-3 to TRBJ2-6; D is unclear. Germline assignment: CDR1 SGHTA and CDR2 FQGTGA. V lost 8 bases, J lost 0 bases, and 8 bases lay in between. The CDR3 is 14 amino acids. The CDR3 coding sequence is TGTGCCAGCGCTCCGTCCTCTGGGGCCAACGTCCTGACTTTC. It is translated as CASAPSSGANVLTF.

This clone is a singleton in its sample. At the DNA level, this CDR3 is encoded by other sequences in the same sample as well. The V and J genes are TRBV9 and TRBJ2-7; D is possibly TRBD1 (6 bases). This CDR3 is 14 amino acids long. Germline V CDR1 and CDR2: SGDLS, YYNGEE. The ends were cut back, 0 bases at V and 4 bases at J, with 11 bases in the middle. DNA for the CDR3: TGTGCCAGCAGCGTAGGGCAGGGGCGATACGAGCAGTACTTC. Translated, it gives CASSVGQGRYEQYF.

The CDR3 DNA reads TGTGCCAGCAGTCCCGGGTACGCGAAGACCCAGTACTTC. Residues: CASSPGYAKTQYF. The chain uses TRBV28 and TRBJ2-5, with D uncertain. Trimming removed 5 bases at V and 6 bases at J, with 13 bases between. This CDR3 is built from 13 residues. The germline gives CDR1 MDHEN, CDR2 SYDVKM.

V and J are TRBV2 and TRBJ2-5, with D possibly being TRBD1 (5 bases). The J call could be wrong; TRBJ2-7 is a better fit for the DNA end. The CDR3 spans 13 residues. The germline V gene has CDR1 SNHLY and CDR2 FYNNEI. The CDR3 region has the DNA TGTGCCAGCAGCCCTCAGGGAAACTACGAGCAGTACTTC. This codes for CASSPQGNYEQYF.

The chain carries TRBV5-4 and TRBJ2-2; the D gene is possibly TRBD1 (6 bases). Trimming took 5 bases from V and 2 from J, leaving 19 bases between them. Germline V gives CDR1 SGHNT, CDR2 YYREEE (reference sequence). The CDR3 is 17 amino acids. DNA for the CDR3: TGTGCCAGCAGAGGCCCTCTCCAGGGGCCCAACACCGGGGAGCTGTTTTTT. Its translation: CASRGPLQGPNTGELFF.

This clone was detected only once. The chain recombines TRBV5-1 with TRBJ2-1; 7 nucleotides match TRBD1. Per germline, CDR1 SGHRS and CDR2 YFSETQ. V lost 0 bases and J lost 3; bases outside the gene matches: 3. This CDR3 region has 15 residues. Written as DNA, the CDR3 is TGCGCCAGCAGCTTGGTAGGGACAGACTACAATGAGCAGTTCTTC. This sequence encodes CASSLVGTDYNEQFF.

In this sample, this clone turned up once. The rearrangement links TRBV16 to TRBJ1-5, with a weak D call TRBD1 (5 bases). V lost 2 bases, J lost 7 bases, and 12 bases lay in between. Germline V gene data show CDR1 as KGHSY and CDR2 as FQNENV. This CDR3 contains 14 residues. CDR3 sequence: CASSQNQGGQPQHF. The CDR3 bases are TGTGCCAGCAGCCAAAACCAGGGAGGACAGCCCCAGCATTTT.